Listed below are T cell receptor beta chains from one sample, sequenced in a study of blood T cell repertoires in COVID-19. Profiled with immunoSEQ multiplex PCR; TCRdb holds only in-frame clones, not every one. The sample has roughly 180,000 clones; 90% to 95% are singletons. Sequencing was done on a sample of peripheral blood. The origin of the receptors is a man aged 25 to 45 with COVID-19, enrolled during active disease. The conserved cysteine and the conserved F or W are not part of the CDR3 here. The D gene is left open where the match is weak.

>14|-|TRBJ1-3|TRBV14
ASSHFFPDSGNTIY
>12|TRBD1|TRBJ2-3|TRBV10-2
ASSTGVDTDTQY
>13|TRBD1|TRBJ2-2|TRBV11-2
ASSFTGANTGELF
>13|TRBD1|TRBJ1-2|TRBV11-2
ASSARTGDFYGYT
>13|TRBD1|TRBJ2-1|TRBV15
ATSRSGQGAGEQF
>11|-|TRBJ1-5|TRBV5-1
ASSLAGNQPQH
>10|-|TRBJ2-5|TRBV2
ASMLDRETQY
>15|TRBD1|TRBJ1-3|TRBV19
ASSWDSGSNSGNTIY
>11|-|TRBJ2-7|TRBV18
ASSSRLVDEQY
>10|-|TRBJ1-2|TRBV6-5
ASSSPTGGYT
>13|-|TRBJ2-1|TRBV5-5
ASSFGQGRFDEQF
>13|TRBD1|TRBJ1-2|TRBV7-9
ASSLRTGDGNGYT
>11|TRBD1|TRBJ1-1|TRBV11-1
ASSYRGLLEAF
>14|TRBD1|TRBJ1-1|TRBV5-1
ASSRIQLGDSREAF
>14|TRBD1|TRBJ1-6|TRBV10-3
AISLQGSSYNSPLH
>11|TRBD1|TRBJ2-2|TRBV6-5
ASSPTGAGELF
>12|-|TRBJ1-1|TRBV11-2
ASSFISGETEAF
>14|TRBD1|TRBJ2-3|TRBV25-1
ASSATIQGDRYTQY
>11|-|TRBJ2-4|TRBV6-5
ASSPRQTNIQY
>12|TRBD1|TRBJ2-3|TRBV28
ASSSGQSTDTQY
>13|-|TRBJ1-3|TRBV7-9
ASSDLTRRWNTIY
>13|-|TRBJ2-1|TRBV7-9
ASSLAQASRNEQF
>15|-|TRBJ2-2|TRBV7-6
ASSSRRGRWNTGELF
>13|-|TRBJ2-7|TRBV5-5
ASSLVGDSSYEQY
>14|TRBD1|TRBJ1-4|TRBV2
ASSSRTGGVGEKLF
>16|TRBD2|TRBJ2-3|TRBV28
ASILEGASGTSTDTQY
>14|-|TRBJ1-1|TRBV5-1
ASSLTGSGMNTEAF
>14|TRBD1|TRBJ1-1|TRBV6-6
ASSYPGQAPNTEAF
>13|-|TRBJ1-1|TRBV2
ASSEILASNTEAF